The entry that follows covers one T cell receptor (beta chain) sequence. Antigen: not known. Sequencing used immunoSEQ multiplex PCR; TCRdb keeps in-frame clones, though not all of them. The sample contains some 2,000,000 clones, around 95% of which appear only once. This specimen belongs to a study of shared clonotypes between healthy human individuals. The overall study: Samples came from a couple of female and three male donors aged 18 to 49.

Germline CDR1 SGHTA, CDR2 FQGTGA. The CDR3 length is 12 residues. V was clipped by 8 bases and J by 5 bases, with 11 bases between them. Broader study findings: Generation probabilities of non-shared clonotypes were lower (relative to those shared by all four donors).

The clonotype comes from a man aged 18 to 35 in good health. Material: naive CD4+ T cells sorted from blood. Subset of the sample: CD45RA+ positively selected. This chain links TRBV7-3 with TRBJ2-3; D might be TRBD1 or TRBD2, each matching 6 bases. This CDR3 reads CASREGGDTQYF. The CDR3 DNA follows: TGTGCCAGCCGCGAGGGGGGAGATACGCAGTATTTT.